This is a list of T cell receptor beta chains from one sample in a study of immune evolution from preneoplasia to lung adenocarcinoma. Generated by immunoSEQ multiplex PCR, the TCRdb table keeps only in-frame clones and is missing some. Of 2,500 to 3,500 clones in the sample, around four fifths are singletons; the top ten hold around 14%. The source material was FFPE adjacent normal lung tissue. These receptors were collected from a person aged 40 to 49 with lung adenocarcinoma. Each CDR3 is given with its conserved first and last residue. D genes are given only for firm matches. Some rows mark clone size as missing; the rest say once, few, many or name a class of expanded clone.

-	14	-	TRBV27	TRBJ2-6	CASYPGQGANVLTF	TGTGCCAGCTATCCCGGGCAGGGGGCCAACGTCCTGACTTTC
-	14	-	TRBV11-1	TRBJ2-2	CASRLDSGTGELFF	TGTGCCAGCCGCCTAGATTCAGGGACCGGGGAGCTGTTTTTT
-	13	-	TRBV29-1	TRBJ2-2	CSVDDSNTGELFF	TGCAGCGTTGACGACAGCAACACCGGGGAGCTGTTTTTT
-	19	TRBD2	TRBV5-4	TRBJ2-6	CASSLSAGGPPSGANVLTF	TGTGCCAGCAGCTTGTCAGCGGGAGGCCCCCCCTCTGGGGCCAACGTCCTGACTTTC
-	16	TRBD1	TRBV7-2	TRBJ2-2	CASSFAGTGGTGELFF	TGTGCCAGCAGCTTTGCCGGGACAGGGGGCACCGGGGAGCTGTTTTTT
once	17	-	TRBV19	TRBJ2-1	CASSPFTGAELYNEQFF	TGTGCCAGTAGTCCCTTTACGGGAGCGGAGCTCTACAATGAGCAGTTCTTC
once	13	-	TRBV9	TRBJ2-7	CASSVDGADRRYF	TGTGCCAGCAGCGTAGATGGGGCAGACCGACGGTACTTC
-	15	-	TRBV5-1	TRBJ1-1	CASSLIGVESTEAFF	TGCGCCAGCAGCTTGATCGGGGTCGAGAGCACTGAAGCTTTCTTT
-	15	-	TRBV6-5	TRBJ2-5	CASMLQGRAQETQYF	TGTGCCAGCATGTTACAGGGGAGGGCCCAAGAGACCCAGTACTTC
few	16	TRBD1	TRBV27	TRBJ1-4	CASRLQGATTNEKLFF	TGTGCCAGCAGGTTACAGGGGGCAACAACTAATGAAAAACTGTTTTTT
-	15	TRBD1	TRBV28	TRBJ1-5	CASSSHQGGNQPQHF	TGTGCCAGCAGTTCACATCAGGGGGGGAATCAGCCCCAGCATTTT
-	11	-	TRBV30	TRBJ2-1	CACRAYNEQFF	TGTGCCTGCCGGGCTTACAATGAGCAGTTCTTC
once	16	-	TRBV5-1	TRBJ2-7	CASSLGGIGTPYEQYF	TGCGCCAGCAGCTTGGGAGGGATCGGGACACCCTACGAGCAGTACTTC
-	16	TRBD2	TRBV7-6	TRBJ2-3	CASSLSGRGSTDTQYF	TGTGCCAGCTCCCTTAGCGGGAGGGGGAGCACAGATACGCAGTATTTT
-	18	-	TRBV5-4	TRBJ2-4	CASSSSGHRLLAKNIQYF	TGTGCCAGCAGCTCCTCGGGACATCGACTCCTAGCCAAAAACATTCAGTACTTC
few	15	-	TRBV27	TRBJ1-1	CASSFSTKGSTGAFF	TGTGCCAGCAGTTTCTCTACTAAAGGGAGTACTGGGGCTTTCTTT
large	15	-	TRBV11-2	TRBJ1-1	CASSLDGGVNTEAFF	TGTGCCAGCAGCTTAGACGGGGGCGTGAACACTGAAGCTTTCTTT
-	16	-	TRBV4-1	TRBJ2-7	CASSPGHGLSSYEQYF	TGCGCCAGCAGCCCTGGACACGGTCTGAGCTCCTACGAGCAGTACTTC
-	17	-	TRBV7-2	TRBJ1-5	CASSLAVTRQSNQPQHF	TGTGCCAGCAGCTTAGCGGTGACCAGACAGTCCAATCAGCCCCAGCATTTT
-	14	-	TRBV7-3	TRBJ2-1	CASSFNPGSHVQFF	TGTGCCAGCAGCTTCAATCCGGGGAGCCACGTGCAGTTCTTC
once	13	-	TRBV28	TRBJ1-1	CASSFIQNTEAFF	TGTGCCAGCAGTTTCATCCAGAACACTGAAGCTTTCTTT
-	12	-	TRBV14	TRBJ2-3	CASSLRTDTQYF	TGTGCCAGCAGCCTCCGCACAGATACGCAGTATTTT
few	15	-	TRBV5-8	TRBJ2-1	CASSSSILPYNEQFF	TGTGCCAGCAGTTCCTCGATTCTACCCTACAATGAGCAGTTCTTC
-	14	TRBD1	TRBV5-1	TRBJ2-5	CASSDRDRKETQYF	TGCGCCAGCAGCGATAGGGACAGAAAAGAGACCCAGTACTTC
-	16	TRBD2	TRBV5-1	TRBJ2-5	CASTRASGRSGETQYF	TGCGCCAGCACCCGGGCGAGCGGGAGGTCGGGTGAGACCCAGTACTTC
-	14	-	TRBV7-2	TRBJ2-5	CASTVRGSQETQYF	TGTGCCAGCACCGTAAGGGGGTCCCAAGAGACCCAGTACTTC
-	16	-	TRBV15	TRBJ2-1	CATSRDGGLSYNEQFF	TGTGCCACCAGCAGAGATGGGGGACTCTCCTACAATGAGCAGTTCTTC
-	13	TRBD1	TRBV27	TRBJ2-7	CASSTRTGREQYF	TGTGCCAGCAGTACTCGGACAGGGAGGGAGCAGTACTTC
-	12	TRBD1	TRBV5-1	TRBJ1-2	CASSSGGHGYTF	TGCGCCAGCAGCTCAGGGGGCCATGGCTACACCTTC
-	14	-	TRBV6-5	TRBJ1-4	CASSYSQVDEKLFF	TGTGCCAGCAGTTACAGCCAGGTAGACGAAAAACTGTTTTTT
-	15	-	TRBV9	TRBJ1-2	CASSDGLSEWNGYTF	TGTGCCAGCAGTGATGGACTGTCGGAGTGGAATGGCTACACCTTC
-	13	-	TRBV10-3	TRBJ1-5	CAISEEGNQPQHF	TGTGCCATCAGTGAAGAGGGGAATCAGCCCCAGCATTTT
-	14	-	TRBV7-9	TRBJ1-2	CASSYTGQIYGYTF	TGTGCCAGCAGTTACACGGGACAAATCTATGGCTACACCTTC
-	12	-	TRBV29-1	TRBJ2-7	CSVTGRTYEQYF	TGCAGCGTTACGGGAAGGACCTACGAGCAGTACTTC
-	15	TRBD1	TRBV5-1	TRBJ1-3	CASSHRGQSGNTIYF	TGCGCCAGCAGCCACAGGGGGCAATCTGGAAACACCATATATTTT
once	13	-	TRBV29-1	TRBJ2-6	CSVGISGANVLTF	TGCAGCGTTGGTATCTCTGGGGCCAACGTCCTGACTTTC
-	14	-	TRBV11-2	TRBJ2-7	CASSGGFSNYEQYF	TGTGCCAGCAGCGGGGGGTTTTCGAACTACGAGCAGTACTTC
-	18	TRBD1	TRBV4-1	TRBJ1-2	CASSHQGQGGTSNYGYTF	TGCGCCAGCAGCCATCAGGGACAGGGGGGGACTTCTAACTATGGCTACACCTTC
-	12	TRBD1	TRBV29-1	TRBJ1-5	CSVRQGDQPQHF	TGCAGCGTTCGACAGGGCGATCAGCCCCAGCATTTT
-	14	TRBD1	TRBV30	TRBJ1-6	CAWSDGQGYSPLHF	TGTGCCTGGAGTGATGGACAGGGATATTCACCCCTCCACTTT
-	13	-	TRBV11-2	TRBJ2-2	CASSLEYTGELFF	TGTGCCAGCAGCTTAGAATACACCGGGGAGCTGTTTTTT
-	14	-	TRBV29-1	TRBJ1-2	CSVYLPGLGPGYTF	TGCAGCGTCTACCTACCGGGACTGGGTCCGGGCTACACCTTC
-	13	-	TRBV28	TRBJ2-5	CASRRPSQETQYF	TGTGCCAGCAGGAGGCCCAGCCAAGAGACCCAGTACTTC
-	14	TRBD1	TRBV9	TRBJ1-1	CASSEGTGDTEAFF	TGTGCCAGCAGCGAGGGGACAGGTGATACTGAAGCTTTCTTT
-	12	-	TRBV6-5	TRBJ1-1	CASSYGGTEAFF	TGTGCCAGCAGTTACGGGGGCACTGAAGCTTTCTTT
few	15	-	TRBV6-6	TRBJ1-5	CASSYSDRPNQPQHF	TGTGCCAGCAGTTACTCGGACAGACCAAATCAGCCCCAGCATTTT
-	13	TRBD1	TRBV6-6	TRBJ2-7	CASSYSQGAEQYF	TGTGCCAGCAGTTACTCCCAGGGGGCCGAGCAGTACTTC
few	15	TRBD1	TRBV27	TRBJ1-2	CASSLLTGGVYGYTF	TGTGCCAGCAGTTTATTAACAGGGGGCGTCTATGGCTACACCTTC
-	15	-	TRBV4-2	TRBJ1-2	CASSQDEGTYSGYTF	TGTGCCAGCAGCCAAGACGAGGGAACCTATAGCGGCTACACCTTC
-	11	-	TRBV10-2	TRBJ1-2	CASREGGQYTF	TGCGCCAGCAGGGAGGGCGGGCAGTACACCTTC
-	14	-	TRBV18	TRBJ1-1	CASSPGLMNTEAFF	TGTGCCAGCTCACCAGGACTGATGAACACTGAAGCTTTCTTT
-	15	TRBD1	TRBV6-5	TRBJ2-1	CASRRGQIVYNEQFF	TGTGCCAGCAGAAGGGGACAGATTGTTTACAATGAGCAGTTCTTC
-	15	TRBD1	TRBV27	TRBJ1-1	CASRVTGRWNTEAFF	TGTGCCAGCAGGGTGACAGGGCGGTGGAACACTGAAGCTTTCTTT